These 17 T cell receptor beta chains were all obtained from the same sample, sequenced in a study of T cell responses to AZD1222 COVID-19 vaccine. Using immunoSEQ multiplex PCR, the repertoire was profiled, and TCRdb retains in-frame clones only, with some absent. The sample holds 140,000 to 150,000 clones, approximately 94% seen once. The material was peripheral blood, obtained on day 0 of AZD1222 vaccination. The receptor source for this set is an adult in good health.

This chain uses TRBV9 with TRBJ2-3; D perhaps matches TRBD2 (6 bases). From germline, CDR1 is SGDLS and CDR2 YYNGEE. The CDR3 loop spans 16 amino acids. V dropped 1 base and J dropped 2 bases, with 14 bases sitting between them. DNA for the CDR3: TGTGCCAGCAGCGTACGAGTGGGGGGAGACACAGATACGCAGTATTTT. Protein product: CASSVRVGGDTDTQYF.

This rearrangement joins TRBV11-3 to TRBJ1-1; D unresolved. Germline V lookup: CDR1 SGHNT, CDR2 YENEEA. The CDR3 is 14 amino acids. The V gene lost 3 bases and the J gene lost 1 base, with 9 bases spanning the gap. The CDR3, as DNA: TGTGCCAGCAGCTTTTGGCGAAAGAACACTGAAGCTTTCTTT. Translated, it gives CASSFWRKNTEAFF.

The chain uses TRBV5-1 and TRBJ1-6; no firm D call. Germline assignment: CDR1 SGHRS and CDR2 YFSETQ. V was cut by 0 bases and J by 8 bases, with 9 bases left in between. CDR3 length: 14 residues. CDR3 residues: CASSLDPGDSPLHF. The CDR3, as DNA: TGCGCCAGCAGCTTGGACCCTGGGGATTCACCCCTCCACTTT.

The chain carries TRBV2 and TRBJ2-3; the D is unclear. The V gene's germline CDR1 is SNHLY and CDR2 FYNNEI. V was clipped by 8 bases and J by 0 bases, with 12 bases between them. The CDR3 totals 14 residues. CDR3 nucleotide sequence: TGTGCCAGCTCGGCCATACGAAGCACAGATACGCAGTATTTT. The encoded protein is CASSAIRSTDTQYF.

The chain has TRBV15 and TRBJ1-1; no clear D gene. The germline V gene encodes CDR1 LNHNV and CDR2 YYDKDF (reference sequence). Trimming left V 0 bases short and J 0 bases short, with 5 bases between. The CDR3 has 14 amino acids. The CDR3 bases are TGTGCCACCAGCAGAGAAGCGGTGAACACTGAAGCTTTCTTT. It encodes CATSREAVNTEAFF.

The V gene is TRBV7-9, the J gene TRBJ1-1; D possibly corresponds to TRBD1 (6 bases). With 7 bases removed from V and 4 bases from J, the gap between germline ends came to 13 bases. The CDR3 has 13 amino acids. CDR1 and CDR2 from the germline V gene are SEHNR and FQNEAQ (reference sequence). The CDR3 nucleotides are TGTGCCAGCATCGATTCAGGGGCCACTGAAGCTTTCTTT. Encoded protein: CASIDSGATEAFF.

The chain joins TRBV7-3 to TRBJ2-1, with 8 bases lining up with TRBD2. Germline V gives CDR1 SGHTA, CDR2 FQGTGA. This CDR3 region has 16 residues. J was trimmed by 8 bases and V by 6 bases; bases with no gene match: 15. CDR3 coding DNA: TGTGCCAGCAGTCCATCCCCAACGGGGGGGCCCCATGAGCAGTTCTTC. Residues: CASSPSPTGGPHEQFF. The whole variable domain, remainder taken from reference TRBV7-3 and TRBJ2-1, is GAGVSQTPSNKVTEKGKYVELRCDPISGHTALYWYRQSLGQGPEFLIYFQGTGAADDSGLPNDRFFAVRPEGSVSTLKIQRTERGDSAVYLCASSPSPTGGPHEQFFGPGTRLTVL.

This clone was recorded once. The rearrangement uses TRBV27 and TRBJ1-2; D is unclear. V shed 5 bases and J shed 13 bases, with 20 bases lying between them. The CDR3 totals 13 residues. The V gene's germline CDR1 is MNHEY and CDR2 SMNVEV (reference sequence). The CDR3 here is CASSPHLVRAFTF. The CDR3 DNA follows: TGTGCCAGCAGTCCCCATTTGGTAAGGGCGTTCACCTTC.

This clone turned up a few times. CDR3 residues: CASSSSGGRGAFF. CDR3 DNA sequence: TGTGCCAGCAGCTCTTCAGGGGGCCGTGGAGCTTTCTTT. The rearrangement joins TRBV11-2 to TRBJ1-1; 8 positions match TRBD1. Unmatched junction bases numbered 8, after V lost 4 bases and J lost 10 bases. Germline CDR1 SGHAT, CDR2 FQNNGV. CDR3 size: 13 residues.

The CDR3 here is CASSAYGMTGYTF. For the CDR3, the DNA is TGTGCCAGCAGTGCCTACGGGATGACGGGCTACACCTTC. The chain combines TRBV12-3 or TRBV12-4 with TRBJ1-2; no reliable D call. This CDR3 region has 13 residues. The germline V and J ends were trimmed by 5 bases and 8 bases, with 15 bases remaining between them.

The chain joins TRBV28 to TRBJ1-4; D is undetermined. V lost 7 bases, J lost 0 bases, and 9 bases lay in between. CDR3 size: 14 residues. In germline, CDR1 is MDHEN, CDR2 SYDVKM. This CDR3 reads CASNRHPTNEKLFF. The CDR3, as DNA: TGTGCCAGCAACCGACACCCAACTAATGAAAAACTGTTTTTT. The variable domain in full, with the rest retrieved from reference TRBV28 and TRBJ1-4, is DVKVTQSSRYLVKRTGEKVFLECVQDMDHENMFWYRQDPGLGLRLIYFSYDVKMKEKGDIPEGYSVSREKKERFSLILESASTNQTSMYLCASNRHPTNEKLFFGSGTQLSVL.

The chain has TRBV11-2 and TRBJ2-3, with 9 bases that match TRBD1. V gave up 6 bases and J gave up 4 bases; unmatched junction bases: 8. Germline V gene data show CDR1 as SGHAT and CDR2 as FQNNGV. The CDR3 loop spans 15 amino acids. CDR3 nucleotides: TGTGCCAGCAGTATACAGGGGGCGCTGGCAGATACGCAGTATTTT. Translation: CASSIQGALADTQYF.

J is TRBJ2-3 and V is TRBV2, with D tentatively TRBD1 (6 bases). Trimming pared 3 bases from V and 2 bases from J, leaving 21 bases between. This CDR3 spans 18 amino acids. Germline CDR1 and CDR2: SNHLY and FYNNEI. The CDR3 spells CASSDPLELVGATDTQYF. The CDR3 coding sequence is TGTGCCAGCAGTGACCCCCTTGAACTAGTGGGGGCCACAGATACGCAGTATTTT.

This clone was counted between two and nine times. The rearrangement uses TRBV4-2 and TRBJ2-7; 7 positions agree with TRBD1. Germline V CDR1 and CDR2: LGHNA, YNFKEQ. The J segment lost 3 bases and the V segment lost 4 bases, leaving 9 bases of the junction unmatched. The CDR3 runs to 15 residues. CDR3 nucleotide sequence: TGTGCCAGCAGCCGGACAGGAGCTCCAAGCTACGAGCAGTACTTC. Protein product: CASSRTGAPSYEQYF.

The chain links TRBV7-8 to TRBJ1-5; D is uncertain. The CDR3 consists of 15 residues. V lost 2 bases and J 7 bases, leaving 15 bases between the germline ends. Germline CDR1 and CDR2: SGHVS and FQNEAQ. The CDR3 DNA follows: TGTGCCAGCAGCTTATCGGCGTCGGCCGGCCAGCCCCAGCATTTT. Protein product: CASSLSASAGQPQHF.

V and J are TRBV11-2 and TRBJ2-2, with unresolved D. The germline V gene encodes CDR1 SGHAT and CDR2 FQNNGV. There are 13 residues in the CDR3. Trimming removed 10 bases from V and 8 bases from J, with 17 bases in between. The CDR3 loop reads CATSATLVGELFF. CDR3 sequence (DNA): TGTGCCACCAGTGCGACACTGGTTGGGGAGCTGTTTTTT.

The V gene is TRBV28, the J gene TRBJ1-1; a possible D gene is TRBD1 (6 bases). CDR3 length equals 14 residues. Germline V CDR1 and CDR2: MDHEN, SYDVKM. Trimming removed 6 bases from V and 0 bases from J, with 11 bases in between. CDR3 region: CASSWTDMNTEAFF. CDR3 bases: TGTGCCAGCAGCTGGACAGACATGAACACTGAAGCTTTCTTT.